Below are 2 T cell receptor beta chains sequenced from a single sample in a study of read filtering for tumor transcriptome and immune sequencing. The library was built from roughly 400 ng RNA with molecular barcoded adaptors for alpha/delta and beta/gamma chains. TCRdb processed the reads anew with MiXCR; each CDR3 protein has one entry. Of about 130,000 distinct CDR3 sequences listed, 10% to 15% are singletons. Specimen: a population of CD138-negative cells sorted from bone marrow. These receptors all stem from a donor at least 40 years old with multiple myeloma.

This clonotype turned up a few times. The genes are TRBV19 and TRBJ1-5; D gene unclear. Germline V gene lookup returns CDR1 LNHDA and CDR2 SQIVND (reference sequence). This CDR3 region has 14 residues. The V end lost 3 bases, the J end lost 0 bases, and 6 bases lay between the germline ends. The CDR3, as DNA: TGTGCCAGTAGTATGGGGAGTAGCAATCAGCCCCAGCATTTT. Its translation is CASSMGSSNQPQHF.

This clonotype was seen repeatedly, ten times or more. This chain joins TRBV7-2 and TRBJ2-1, with 9 positions matching TRBD2. The length of the CDR3 is 16 residues. Germline trimming cut 2 bases from V and 7 bases from J; bases unmatched to any gene: 9. Germline CDR1 and CDR2: SGHTA and FQGNSA. CDR3 coding DNA: TGTGCCAGCAGCTTATCGGCGGGAGGGGTCAATAATGAGCAGTTCTTC. This translates into CASSLSAGGVNNEQFF.